Listed below are T cell receptor beta chains from one sample, sequenced in a study of T cells in Graves' hyperthyroidism and ophthalmopathy. Each CDR3 protein is one row after TCRdb ran MiXCR on the multiplex PCR reads. The table shows about 640,000 distinct CDR3 sequences, with 20% to 25% occurring only once. Sequenced material: blood. These receptors originate from a man in his thirties or forties with Graves' ophthalmopathy. CDR3s include the opening cysteine and the closing phenylalanine or tryptophan. A D gene is named only where the DNA matches it firmly. Where a row states a size, it is once, few, many or the class of an expanded clone; other rows omit it.

v_gene	abundance	j_gene	d_gene	CDR3aa	CDR3nt
TRBV20-1	few	TRBJ1-1	TRBD1	CSARDRQGANTEAFF	TGCAGTGCTAGAGATAGGCAGGGGGCGAACACTGAAGCTTTCTTT
TRBV28	few	TRBJ2-1	NA	CASSFSAEQFF	TGTGCCAGCAGTTTTTCGGCTGAGCAGTTCTTC
TRBV7-8	few	TRBJ1-5	NA	CASTREGNQPQHF	TGTGCCAGCACCAGGGAGGGTAATCAGCCCCAGCATTTT
TRBV7-2	many	TRBJ2-7	TRBD2	CASSPGARGRSSYEQYF	TGTGCCAGCAGCCCGGGCGCGCGCGGGAGGTCCTCCTACGAGCAGTACTTC
TRBV20-1	few	TRBJ1-5	NA	CSATQGVGQPQHF	TGCAGTGCTACGCAGGGCGTGGGTCAGCCCCAGCATTTT
TRBV12-3/TRBV12-4	many	TRBJ2-5	NA	CASTSATWAVQETQYF	TGTGCCAGCACCTCGGCAACCTGGGCAGTTCAAGAGACCCAGTACTTC
TRBV30	many	TRBJ1-5	NA	CAWSRDSNQPQHF	TGTGCCTGGAGTAGGGACAGCAATCAGCCCCAGCATTTT
TRBV20-1	NA	TRBJ2-4	NA	CSAIPYRLDIAKNIQYF	TGCAGTGCTATACCTTATCGACTAGACATAGCCAAAAACATTCAGTACTTC
TRBV12-3/TRBV12-4	many	TRBJ2-1	NA	CASSNLATSYNEQFF	TGTGCCAGCAGTAACCTAGCTACCTCCTACAATGAGCAGTTCTTC
TRBV7-9	NA	TRBJ1-5	NA	CASSSENRVGPQHF	TGTGCCAGCAGCTCTGAGAATCGGGTAGGGCCCCAGCATTTT
TRBV20-1	few	TRBJ2-2	TRBD2	CSATTSGNTGELFF	TGCAGTGCTACGACTAGCGGGAACACCGGGGAGCTGTTTTTT
TRBV7-9	many	TRBJ2-3	NA	CASSASGRTDTQYF	TGTGCCAGCAGCGCGAGCGGGCGCACAGATACGCAGTATTTT
TRBV6-5	few	TRBJ1-4	NA	CASSYSEVTNEKLFF	TGTGCCAGCAGTTACAGTGAGGTGACTAATGAAAAACTGTTTTTT
TRBV6-9	NA	TRBJ2-3	TRBD2	CASSYWVAGEQDTQYF	TGTGCCAGCAGTTACTGGGTAGCGGGAGAACAAGATACGCAGTATTTT
TRBV28	NA	TRBJ1-5	TRBD1	CASRYTGGNQPQHF	TGTGCCAGCAGATATACAGGGGGCAATCAGCCCCAGCATTTT
TRBV7-9	NA	TRBJ2-1	NA	CASSLREPQFF	TGTGCCAGCAGCTTACGAGAGCCCCAGTTCTTC
TRBV13	NA	TRBJ2-5	TRBD1	CASSERKRTGGKETQYF	TGTGCCAGCAGTGAGCGAAAAAGGACAGGGGGTAAAGAGACCCAGTACTTC
TRBV20-1	NA	TRBJ2-4	NA	CSAGLAGGKNIQYF	TGCAGTGCTGGCCTTGCTGGCGGAAAGAACATTCAGTACTTC
TRBV7-3	NA	TRBJ2-1	NA	CASSLNRSIHNEQFF	TGTGCCAGCAGCTTAAATCGGTCGATACACAATGAGCAGTTCTTC
TRBV3-1	NA	TRBJ1-3	NA	CASSLGLAEAYF	TGTGCCAGCAGCCTGGGACTAGCCGAAGCATATTTT
TRBV25-1	NA	TRBJ1-3	NA	CATTQTVDGNTIYF	TGTGCCACTACCCAGACGGTCGACGGAAACACCATATATTTT
TRBV5-1	many	TRBJ2-7	NA	CASSPTDIAPYEQYF	TGCGCCAGCAGCCCAACCGACATCGCACCCTACGAGCAGTACTTC
TRBV5-5	many	TRBJ2-7	NA	CASSRTVLVVGSYEQYF	TGTGCCAGCAGCCGGACAGTGCTTGTTGTGGGCTCCTACGAGCAGTACTTC
TRBV5-1	NA	TRBJ2-7	TRBD1	CASSLNAGQVSYEQYF	TGCGCCAGCAGCTTAAATGCGGGACAGGTCTCCTACGAGCAGTACTTC
TRBV12-3/TRBV12-4	NA	TRBJ1-2	TRBD1	CASSPKRTGYGYTF	TGTGCCAGCAGTCCGAAGAGGACAGGTTACGGCTACACCTTC
TRBV12-3/TRBV12-4	few	TRBJ2-2	NA	CASSLEETGELFF	TGTGCCAGCAGTTTAGAGGAAACCGGGGAGCTGTTTTTT
TRBV6-1	few	TRBJ1-1	TRBD1	CASSRATGVGTEAFF	TGTGCCAGCAGCCGCGCGACAGGGGTGGGGACTGAAGCTTTCTTT
TRBV15	many	TRBJ1-2	NA	CATSRAPEPGSGYTF	TGTGCCACCAGCAGGGCACCCGAGCCGGGCTCTGGCTACACCTTC
TRBV30	NA	TRBJ1-2	NA	CAWTSKSSTNYGYTF	TGTGCCTGGACCTCTAAAAGTTCCACTAACTATGGCTACACCTTC
TRBV19	NA	TRBJ2-1	NA	CASSGPHGSLYNEQFF	TGTGCCAGTAGTGGACCTCACGGGAGCCTCTACAATGAGCAGTTCTTC
TRBV27	many	TRBJ1-1	NA	CASSLSNRAGKAFF	TGTGCCAGCAGTTTATCAAACCGGGCCGGGAAAGCTTTCTTT
TRBV3-1	few	TRBJ2-3	NA	CASGDIPLDTQYF	TGTGCCAGCGGGGATATCCCGCTGGATACGCAGTATTTT
TRBV29-1	NA	TRBJ1-1	TRBD1	CSVTGDTEAFF	TGCAGCGTGACAGGGGACACTGAAGCTTTCTTT
TRBV6-2/TRBV6-3	few	TRBJ2-1	NA	CASSPTEEAEQFF	TGTGCCAGCAGCCCCACCGAAGAGGCTGAGCAGTTCTTC
TRBV19	NA	TRBJ2-1	NA	CASSIPNEQFF	TGTGCCAGTAGTATACCGAATGAGCAGTTCTTC
TRBV7-2	NA	TRBJ2-3	TRBD2	CASSLGTSGGSTDTQYF	TGTGCCAGCAGCTTGGGGACTAGCGGAGGTAGCACAGATACGCAGTATTTT
TRBV4-2	NA	TRBJ2-5	NA	CASSQDRGQKETQYF	TGTGCCAGCAGCCAAGATAGGGGCCAGAAAGAGACCCAGTACTTC
TRBV7-6	NA	TRBJ1-4	NA	CASSLQPGDNEKLFF	TGTGCCAGCAGCTTACAACCCGGGGATAATGAAAAACTGTTTTTT
TRBV19	NA	TRBJ2-1	NA	CASNARGSSYNEQFF	TGTGCCAGTAACGCCCGGGGAAGCTCCTACAATGAGCAGTTCTTC
TRBV4-1	NA	TRBJ1-2	NA	CASSQALTGKGSPNYGYTF	TGCGCCAGCAGCCAAGCCCTCACAGGGAAGGGGAGTCCTAACTATGGCTACACCTTC
TRBV2	many	TRBJ2-1	NA	CASSDRSAGQFF	TGTGCCAGCAGTGATCGGAGCGCGGGGCAGTTCTTC
TRBV9	NA	TRBJ2-5	NA	CASRYRQRETQYF	TGTGCCAGCAGGTACAGGCAAAGGGAGACCCAGTACTTC
TRBV5-1	NA	TRBJ2-1	NA	CASSFGGGLQNEQFF	TGCGCCAGCAGCTTTGGGGGGGGCCTCCAAAATGAGCAGTTCTTC
TRBV2	NA	TRBJ1-1	TRBD1	CASSRSNTTGTEPSNTEAFF	TGTGCCAGCAGCCGCTCGAACACGACCGGGACAGAGCCTTCGAACACTGAAGCTTTCTTT
TRBV13	few	TRBJ2-7	NA	CASSTGRSYEQYF	TGTGCCAGCAGCACGGGCCGATCCTACGAGCAGTACTTC
TRBV5-6	few	TRBJ2-7	NA	CASSIGPSGTYEQYF	TGTGCCAGCAGCATCGGGCCCAGCGGCACCTACGAGCAGTACTTC
TRBV19	few	TRBJ1-5	NA	CASSPIGANQPQHF	TGTGCCAGTAGTCCAATCGGGGCCAATCAGCCCCAGCATTTT
TRBV28	few	TRBJ2-6	TRBD1	CASSSGTGVGANVLTF	TGTGCCAGCAGTTCTGGGACAGGGGTGGGGGCCAACGTCCTGACTTTC
TRBV6-2/TRBV6-3	NA	TRBJ2-7	TRBD2	CASSYSILAGAQDEQYF	TGTGCCAGCAGTTACTCGATTCTAGCGGGAGCTCAGGACGAGCAGTACTTC
TRBV20-1	NA	TRBJ2-7	TRBD1	CSADRGYEQYF	TGCAGTGCGGACAGGGGCTACGAGCAGTACTTC
TRBV6-5	many	TRBJ1-1	NA	CASSYSMAGGSNTEAFF	TGTGCCAGCAGTTACTCGATGGCGGGGGGGAGTAACACTGAAGCTTTCTTT
TRBV5-1	many	TRBJ1-1	NA	CASSDLRGGWTEAFF	TGCGCCAGCAGCGATTTAAGAGGGGGGTGGACTGAAGCTTTCTTT
TRBV6-1	many	TRBJ2-5	TRBD2	CASSWETSGRNRETQYF	TGTGCCAGCAGTTGGGAAACTAGCGGGAGAAATCGAGAGACCCAGTACTTC
TRBV6-2/TRBV6-3	NA	TRBJ2-7	NA	CASSYERPYEQYF	TGTGCCAGCAGTTACGAGCGTCCCTACGAGCAGTACTTC
TRBV3-1	few	TRBJ2-7	NA	CASSQKGGGPREQYF	TGTGCCAGCAGCCAAAAAGGTGGAGGGCCTAGAGAGCAGTACTTC
TRBV5-1	NA	TRBJ2-7	NA	CASSLFIGTGLLADSYEQYF	TGCGCCAGCAGCTTGTTTATCGGGACAGGGCTACTAGCGGACTCCTACGAGCAGTACTTC
TRBV7-9	NA	TRBJ2-1	NA	CASSPRTQSSYNEQFF	TGTGCCAGCAGCCCTCGGACCCAGTCATCCTACAATGAGCAGTTCTTC
TRBV7-9	NA	TRBJ2-7	NA	CASSWNVGQGSYEQYF	TGTGCCAGCAGCTGGAATGTGGGCCAGGGGAGCTACGAGCAGTACTTC
TRBV19	NA	TRBJ2-2	NA	CASSIGRRGLMNTGELFF	TGTGCCAGTAGTATAGGGCGACGAGGACTAATGAACACCGGGGAGCTGTTTTTT